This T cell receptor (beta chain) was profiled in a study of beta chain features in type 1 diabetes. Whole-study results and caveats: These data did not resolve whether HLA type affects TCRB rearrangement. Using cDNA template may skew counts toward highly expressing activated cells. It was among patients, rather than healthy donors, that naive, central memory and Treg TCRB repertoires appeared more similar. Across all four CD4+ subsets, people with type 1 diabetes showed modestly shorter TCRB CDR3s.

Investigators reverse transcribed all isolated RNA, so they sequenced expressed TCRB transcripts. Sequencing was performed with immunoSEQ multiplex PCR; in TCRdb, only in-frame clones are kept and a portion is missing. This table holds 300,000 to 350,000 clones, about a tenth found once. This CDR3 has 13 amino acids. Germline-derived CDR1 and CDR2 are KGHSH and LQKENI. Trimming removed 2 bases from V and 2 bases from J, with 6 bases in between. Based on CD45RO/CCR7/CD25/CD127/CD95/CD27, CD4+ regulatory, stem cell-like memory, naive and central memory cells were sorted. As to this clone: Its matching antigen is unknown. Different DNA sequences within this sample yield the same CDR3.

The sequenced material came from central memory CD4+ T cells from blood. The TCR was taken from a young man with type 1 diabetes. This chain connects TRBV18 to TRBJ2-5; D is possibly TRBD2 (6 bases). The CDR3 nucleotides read TGTGCCAGCTCACCAGGGGGGCAAGAGACCCAGTACTTC. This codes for CASSPGGQETQYF.